This TCR beta chain derives from a study of identical twins. Regarding this clonotype: Its antigen is undetermined.

TCRdb fed the 5' RACE reads into MiXCR, producing one record per CDR3 protein. The sample lists roughly 260,000 distinct CDR3 sequences, around 15% seen once, with approximately 10% in the top ten. The CDR3 is 15 residues long. V shed 2 bases, J shed 2 bases, and the junction held 5 bases outside the gene matches. Germline CDR1 SGHVS, CDR2 FNYEAQ. Study-wide results and limits: Twin sharing of out-of-frame TCR alpha was underestimated by models in monozygotic pairs. Researchers caution that invariant MAIT and iNKT cells could partly confound zero-insertion analyses.

The receptor comes from a woman aged 18-29 years in good health. This chain connects TRBV7-6 to TRBJ2-5; 7 bases map to TRBD1. Specimen: memory (CD45RO+) T cells sorted from blood. CDR3 nucleotides: TGTGCCAGCAGCTTAAACAGGGGCGTACAAGAGACCCAGTACTTC. It specifies CASSLNRGVQETQYF.